The rows below give T cell receptor beta chains drawn from one sample of a study of cytomegalovirus exposure and HLA in healthy donors. Method: immunoSEQ multiplex PCR; TCRdb's copy keeps in-frame clones and lacks some. The repertoire consists of roughly 99,000 clones, with 82% occurring once and the leading ten covering 2.7%. Sequenced: PBMCs. The origin of the receptors is a young man in good health and CMV-seropositive. CDR3s include the opening cysteine and the closing phenylalanine or tryptophan. Expanded clones get a size class; other rows say once, few or many, or leave the size out.

TRBJ2-5	TRBV5-4	-	CASSLDPGRGETQYF
TRBJ1-3	TRBV6-6	-	CASSPSGNTIYF
TRBJ2-7	TRBV5-6	-	CASSLAGGLSYEQYF
TRBJ1-5	TRBV30	-	CAWSRGLGNQPQHF
TRBJ1-3	TRBV4-1	-	CASSQRQGALSSGNTIYF
TRBJ2-7	TRBV2	-	CASSEERGVRQYF
TRBJ1-2	TRBV5-6	once	CASSLEGEGYGYTF
TRBJ1-2	TRBV10-3	-	CAISESSGGYTF
TRBJ2-1	TRBV7-9	-	CASSPRTGSYNEQFF
TRBJ1-1	TRBV10-2	-	CASSVLRQGATEAFF
TRBJ1-1	TRBV5-1	-	CASSGGGRTGGYNTEAFF
TRBJ1-2	TRBV10-3	-	CAISPGQGANYGYTF
TRBJ1-2	TRBV19	-	CASSSGGGDGSRGYTF
TRBJ2-2	TRBV5-1	-	CASSRDNRGGRGELFF
TRBJ1-5	TRBV30	-	CAWSGGGGQPQHF
TRBJ2-5	TRBV21-1	-	CASSKTPGLVTWTQYF
TRBJ2-6	TRBV11-2	-	CASSLEFSGSGANVLTF
TRBJ2-5	TRBV2	-	CATRSGYQETQYF
TRBJ2-3	TRBV7-9	few	CASSLGSLRGGGLTDTQYF
TRBJ1-1	TRBV19	-	CASSRDLGGTEAFF
TRBJ1-5	TRBV7-2	-	CASSIWDRGNQPQHF
TRBJ2-7	TRBV6-5	-	CASSSGVAREQYF
TRBJ1-2	TRBV5-5	-	CASSSLLYGYTF
TRBJ2-1	TRBV18	-	CASSQMDNHGNEQFF
TRBJ1-1	TRBV2	-	CASSMEGATEAFF
TRBJ1-4	TRBV7-9	-	CSSSPRQGASNEKLFF
TRBJ1-2	TRBV19	-	CASRHTGGNGYTF
TRBJ2-7	TRBV19	-	CASSSGDSLSYEQYF
TRBJ1-3	TRBV5-6	few	CASSFGTGTGNTIYF
TRBJ2-7	TRBV7-8	-	CASSLGRLTRGPAEQYF
TRBJ2-7	TRBV19	-	CASSTTWGSGGAYEQYF
TRBJ1-5	TRBV18	-	CASSPAGGGGNQPQHF
TRBJ2-4	TRBV5-6	few	CASSSGAGSAKNIQYF
TRBJ1-2	TRBV15	once	CATQPNRNYGYTF
TRBJ2-3	TRBV10-3	-	CATKPGSGETDTQYF
TRBJ2-3	TRBV6-4	-	CASSEAWSTDTQYF
TRBJ1-4	TRBV5-1	-	CASSSRQGEKLFF
TRBJ2-1	TRBV18	once	CASSPGTGAINEQFF
TRBJ1-1	TRBV7-8	-	CASSSNQDRREAFF
TRBJ2-2	TRBV5-1	-	CASSLGTPPNPGELFF
TRBJ2-7	TRBV5-5	-	CASSWTAEYEQYF
TRBJ1-5	TRBV9	-	CASSPSTEPNQPQHF
TRBJ1-2	TRBV19	-	CASSGVFGYTF
TRBJ1-5	TRBV30	-	CAWSTRGHQPQHF
TRBJ2-4	TRBV5-5	-	CASSRPGKEAKNSQYF
TRBJ2-5	TRBV5-1	-	CASSLVPGRSQETQYF
TRBJ1-6	TRBV19	-	CASSINRATYNSPLHF
TRBJ1-4	TRBV11-2	-	CASKEGGGGAKLFF
TRBJ1-1	TRBV6-5	few	CASSLILLAGNTEAFF